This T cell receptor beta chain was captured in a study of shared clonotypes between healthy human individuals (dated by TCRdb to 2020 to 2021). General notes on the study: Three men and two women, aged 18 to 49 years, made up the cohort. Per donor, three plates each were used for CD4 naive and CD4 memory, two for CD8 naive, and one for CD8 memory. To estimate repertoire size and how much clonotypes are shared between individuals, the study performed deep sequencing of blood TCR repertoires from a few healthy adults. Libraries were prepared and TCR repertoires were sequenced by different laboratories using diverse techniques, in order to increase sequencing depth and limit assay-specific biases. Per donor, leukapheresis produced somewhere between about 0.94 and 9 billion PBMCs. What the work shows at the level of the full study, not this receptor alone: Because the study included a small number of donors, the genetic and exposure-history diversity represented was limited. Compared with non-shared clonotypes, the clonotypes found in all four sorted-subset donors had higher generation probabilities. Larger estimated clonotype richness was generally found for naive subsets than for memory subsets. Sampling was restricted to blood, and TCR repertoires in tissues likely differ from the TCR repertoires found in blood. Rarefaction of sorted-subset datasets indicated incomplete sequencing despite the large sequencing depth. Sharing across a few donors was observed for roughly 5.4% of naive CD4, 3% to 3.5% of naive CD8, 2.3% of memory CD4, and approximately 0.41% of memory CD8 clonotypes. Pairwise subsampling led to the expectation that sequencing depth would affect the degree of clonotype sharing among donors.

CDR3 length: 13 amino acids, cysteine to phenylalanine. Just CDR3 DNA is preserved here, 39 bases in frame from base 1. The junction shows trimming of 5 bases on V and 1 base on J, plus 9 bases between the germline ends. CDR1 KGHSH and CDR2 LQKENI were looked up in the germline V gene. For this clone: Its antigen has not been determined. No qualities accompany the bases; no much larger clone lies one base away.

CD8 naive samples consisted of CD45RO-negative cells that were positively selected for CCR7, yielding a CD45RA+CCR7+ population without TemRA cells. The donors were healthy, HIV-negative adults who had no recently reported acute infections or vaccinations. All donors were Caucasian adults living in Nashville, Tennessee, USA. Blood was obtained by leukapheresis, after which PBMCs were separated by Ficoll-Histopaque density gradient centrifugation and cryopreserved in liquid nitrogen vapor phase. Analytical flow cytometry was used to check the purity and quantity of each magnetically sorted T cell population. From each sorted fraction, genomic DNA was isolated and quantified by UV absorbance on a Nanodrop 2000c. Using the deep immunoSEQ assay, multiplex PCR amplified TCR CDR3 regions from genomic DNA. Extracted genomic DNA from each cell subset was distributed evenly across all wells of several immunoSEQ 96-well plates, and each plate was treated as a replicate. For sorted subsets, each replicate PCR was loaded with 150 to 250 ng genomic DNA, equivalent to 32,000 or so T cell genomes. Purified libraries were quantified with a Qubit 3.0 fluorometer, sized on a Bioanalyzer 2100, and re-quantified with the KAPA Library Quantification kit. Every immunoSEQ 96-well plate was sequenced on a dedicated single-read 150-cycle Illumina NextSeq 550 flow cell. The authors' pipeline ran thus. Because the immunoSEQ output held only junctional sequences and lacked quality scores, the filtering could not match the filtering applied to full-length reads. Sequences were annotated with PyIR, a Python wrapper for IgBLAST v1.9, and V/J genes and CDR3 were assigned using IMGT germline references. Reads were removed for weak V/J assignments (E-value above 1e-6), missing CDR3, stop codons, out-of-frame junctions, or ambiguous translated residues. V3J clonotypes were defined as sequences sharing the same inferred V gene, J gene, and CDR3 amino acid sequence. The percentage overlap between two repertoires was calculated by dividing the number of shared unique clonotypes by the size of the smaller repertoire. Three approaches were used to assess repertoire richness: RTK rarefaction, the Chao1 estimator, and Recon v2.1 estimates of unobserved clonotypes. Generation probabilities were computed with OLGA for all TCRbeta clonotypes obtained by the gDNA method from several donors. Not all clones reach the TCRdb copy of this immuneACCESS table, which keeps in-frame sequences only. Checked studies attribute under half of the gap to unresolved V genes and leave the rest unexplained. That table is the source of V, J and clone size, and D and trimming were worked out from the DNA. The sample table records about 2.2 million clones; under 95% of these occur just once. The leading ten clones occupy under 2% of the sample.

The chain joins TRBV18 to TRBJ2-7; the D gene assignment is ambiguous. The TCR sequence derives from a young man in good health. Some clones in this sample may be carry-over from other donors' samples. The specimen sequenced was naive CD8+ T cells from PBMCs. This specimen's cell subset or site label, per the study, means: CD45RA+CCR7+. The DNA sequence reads TGTGCCAGCTCAATGGCCAGGTCCTACGAGCAGTACTTC. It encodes CASSMARSYEQYF.